The 6 T cell receptor beta chains reported below all come from one sample, sequenced in a study of beta chain features in type 1 diabetes (dated by TCRdb to the late 2010s). The method was the immunoSEQ multiplex PCR assay. The entire isolated RNA was reverse transcribed using the High Capacity cDNA Reverse Transcription Kit, and thus expressed TCRB transcripts were sequenced. The immuneACCESS repertoire file appears here via TCRdb, limited to in-frame rearrangements. These files lack a portion of the clones; in checked studies, under half of the deficit traces to unresolved V genes, and the cause of the others is not known. For this sample the table gives about 230,000 clones, of which over 7.5% were detected only once. The ten largest clones represent 0.034% of the sample. Sample: naive CD4+ T cells from blood. Taken with the paper, the label for cell subset or site translates to: true naive CD4+ T cells. The receptor set was obtained from a woman under 30 in good health.

This clone was observed a handful of times. The gene calls are TRBV5-4 and TRBJ2-3; 7 positions match TRBD1. Germline assignment: CDR1 SGHNT and CDR2 YYREEE (reference sequence). This CDR3 spans 15 amino acids. Unmatched junction bases numbered 6, after V lost 5 bases and J lost 0 bases. The CDR3 loop reads CASRRDSPSTDTQYF. DNA for the CDR3: TGTGCCAGCAGGAGGGACAGTCCTAGCACAGATACGCAGTATTTT. Combining the CDR3 with reference TRBV5-4 and TRBJ2-3 gives the whole variable domain ETGVTQSPTHLIKTRGQQVTLRCSSQSGHNTVSWYQQALGQGPQFIFQYYREEENGRGNFPPRFSGLQFPNYSSELNVNALELDDSALYLCASRRDSPSTDTQYFGPGTRLTVL.

The CDR3 is CASSLVPPEASSYNEQFF. Written as DNA, the CDR3 is TGTGCCAGCAGCCTAGTGCCCCCGGAGGCGAGCTCCTACAATGAGCAGTTCTTC. This chain connects TRBV7-6 to TRBJ2-1; TRBD2 might be the D (5 bases). V was clipped by 5 bases and J by 0 bases, with 20 bases between them. The CDR3 runs to 18 residues. Germline V lookup: CDR1 SGHVS, CDR2 FNYEAQ.

This clone turned up a few times. The chain is built from TRBV29-1 and TRBJ1-4; D gene unclear. The V and J ends lost 4 bases and 4 bases respectively, with 10 bases between them. This CDR3 is built from 13 residues. Germline loops: CDR1 SQVTM, CDR2 ANQGSEA. CDR3 in amino acids: CSVVELGNEKLFF. The CDR3 DNA reads as TGCAGCGTTGTGGAGCTGGGTAATGAAAAACTGTTTTTT.

J is TRBJ1-5 and V is TRBV6-6; 7 positions match TRBD1. Germline CDR1 and CDR2: MNHNY and SVGAGI (reference sequence). This CDR3 region has 16 residues. V lost 2 bases, J lost 0 bases, and 4 bases stayed unmatched. CDR3 nucleotides: TGTGCCAGCAGTTACCGGACAGGAAATAGCAATCAGCCCCAGCATTTT. As protein: CASSYRTGNSNQPQHF.

The J gene is TRBJ1-5, the V gene TRBV19, with TRBD1 matching 8 bases. There are 17 residues in the CDR3. CDR1 and CDR2 from the germline V gene are LNHDA and SQIVND (reference sequence). The J segment lost 6 bases and the V segment lost 7 bases, leaving 17 bases of the junction unmatched. CDR3 amino acids: CASTPRDRGGVSQPQHF. The CDR3, as DNA: TGTGCCAGTACCCCTCGTGACAGGGGAGGTGTAAGTCAGCCCCAGCATTTT.

This clone appeared a few times. V and J are TRBV5-1 and TRBJ1-1, with 7 bases lining up with TRBD1. This CDR3 contains 16 residues. Germline CDR1 and CDR2: SGHRS and YFSETQ. V lost 4 bases and J lost 5; bases outside the gene matches: 14. The CDR3 DNA reads TGCGCCAGCAGCCCGCCAGGACAGGCCTCGTGGACTGAAGCTTTCTTT. Translating it yields CASSPPGQASWTEAFF.